The rows below give T cell receptor beta chains drawn from one sample of a study of shared clonotypes between healthy human individuals. Generated by immunoSEQ multiplex PCR, the TCRdb table keeps only in-frame clones and is missing some. Of millions of clones listed, 85% to 95% were seen once; the top ten hold approximately 1.2%. The material sequenced was naive CD8+ T cells sorted from blood. These receptors were collected from a man younger than 35 in good health. Each CDR3 is given with its conserved first and last residue. The D gene is left open where the match is weak. Some rows mark clone size as missing; the rest say once, few, many or name a class of expanded clone.

>few|.|13|TRBJ2-7|TRBV7-9
TGTGCCAGCAGCTTCGGCGAAGACTACGAGCAGTACTTC
CASSFGEDYEQYF
>.|TRBD1|13|TRBJ1-5|TRBV27
TGTGCCAGCAGACCCACAGGGGATCAGCCCCAGCATTTT
CASRPTGDQPQHF
>.|.|16|TRBJ1-2|TRBV5-1
TGCGCCAGCAGCCCGGCGAGCACAGATATCACCTATGGCTACACCTTC
CASSPASTDITYGYTF
>.|.|14|TRBJ1-1|TRBV28
TGTGCCAGCAGTTTAAGGTCGGTGGACACTGAAGCTTTCTTT
CASSLRSVDTEAFF
>.|.|12|TRBJ2-1|TRBV27
TGTGCCAGCAGTATCTGGGGCGATGAGCAGTTCTTC
CASSIWGDEQFF
>.|TRBD2|16|TRBJ2-3|TRBV5-4
TGTGCCAGCAGCCCAGGACTAGCGGGGAACACAGATACGCAGTATTTT
CASSPGLAGNTDTQYF
>.|.|12|TRBJ1-1|TRBV28
TGTGCCAGCAGTTTTCTGAACACTGAAGCTTTCTTT
CASSFLNTEAFF
>.|.|13|TRBJ2-1|TRBV5-1
TGCGCCAGCAGCTTGGGAGGGTTGGATGAGCAGTTCTTC
CASSLGGLDEQFF
>.|.|13|TRBJ2-1|TRBV7-6
TGTGCCAGCAGCTCCCGAGGGGGCAATGAGCAGTTCTTC
CASSSRGGNEQFF
>.|.|20|TRBJ2-6|TRBV28
TGTGCCAGCAGCTCTCTTATGGGACCCCTGCTGCTAGCTGGGGCCAACGTCCTGACTTTC
CASSSLMGPLLLAGANVLTF
>.|.|13|TRBJ2-1|TRBV28
TGTGCCAGCAGTTCAGGGCTATACAATGAGCAGTTCTTC
CASSSGLYNEQFF
>.|.|16|TRBJ2-2|TRBV10-3
TGTGCCATCAGTGAACAGGGAACCGCGAACACCGGGGAGCTGTTTTTT
CAISEQGTANTGELFF
>.|.|13|TRBJ2-7|TRBV6-1
TGTGCCAGCACCCGGCGGGGAAGCTACGAGCAGTACTTC
CASTRRGSYEQYF
>.|.|14|TRBJ1-2|TRBV7-2
TGTGCCAGCAGCCCAGCGGTTGGCTATGCAAGCTACACCTTC
CASSPAVGYASYTF
>.|.|14|TRBJ2-2|TRBV7-2
TGTGCCAGCAGCTCTTTCAGGCACACCGGGGAGCTGTTTTTT
CASSSFRHTGELFF
>.|.|12|TRBJ2-3|TRBV2
TGTGCCAGCTTGGGGGTTACAGATACGCAGTATTTT
CASLGVTDTQYF
>.|.|16|TRBJ1-6|TRBV2
TGTGCCAGCAGCGTGCCGGATGGACCCTATAATTCACCCCTCCACTTT
CASSVPDGPYNSPLHF
>.|TRBD2|13|TRBJ2-7|TRBV29-1
TGCAGCGTTACTAGCGGGGAAGTCTACGAGCAGTACTTC
CSVTSGEVYEQYF
>.|TRBD1|13|TRBJ1-1|TRBV9
TGTGCCAGCAGCAGACAGGGAGATACTGAAGCTTTCTTT
CASSRQGDTEAFF
>.|TRBD1|14|TRBJ2-3|TRBV2
TGTGCCAGCTACAGGGGCAGGGGTACAGATACGCAGTATTTT
CASYRGRGTDTQYF
>.|TRBD2|16|TRBJ2-1|TRBV2
TGTGCCAGCAGTTGGACTAGCGGTGGGGAATACAATGAGCAGTTCTTC
CASSWTSGGEYNEQFF
>.|.|15|TRBJ2-5|TRBV10-1
TGCGCCAGCAGCGTAGACGGGGGCGCACAAGAGACCCAGTACTTC
CASSVDGGAQETQYF
>.|.|13|TRBJ2-5|TRBV5-8
TGTGCCAGCTTTGGCGGGGAGGAATTGACCCAGTACTTC
CASFGGEELTQYF
>.|.|13|TRBJ1-5|TRBV30
TGTGCCTGGAATTGGGGACTCGATCAGCCCCAGCATTTT
CAWNWGLDQPQHF
>.|TRBD1|17|TRBJ2-7|TRBV5-1
TGCGCCAGCAGCTTGACGCCGGGACAGGGGGTCCCATACGAGCAGTACTTC
CASSLTPGQGVPYEQYF
>.|.|14|TRBJ1-1|TRBV2
TGTGCCAGCAGTGAGGGGAGGGCTTACACTGAAGCTTTCTTT
CASSEGRAYTEAFF
>.|TRBD2|16|TRBJ2-2|TRBV13
TGTGCCAGCAGCTTAAGCGGGGGGGCCAGAACCGGGGAGCTGTTTTTT
CASSLSGGARTGELFF
>.|.|13|TRBJ2-5|TRBV30
TGTGCCTGGAGTATCGGATACCAAGAGACCCAGTACTTC
CAWSIGYQETQYF
>.|.|15|TRBJ2-7|TRBV4-1
TGCGCCAGCAGCCAGCGGGACAGCGAACTCTACGAGCAGTACTTC
CASSQRDSELYEQYF
>.|.|13|TRBJ2-1|TRBV7-6
TGTGCCAGCAGCTTAGTGGGCGAGGGTGAGCAGTTCTTC
CASSLVGEGEQFF
>once|.|14|TRBJ2-7|TRBV11-2
TGTGCCAGCAGCTTAGCTGCGAGCTCCTACGAGCAGTACTTC
CASSLAASSYEQYF
>.|TRBD1|14|TRBJ1-2|TRBV27
TGTGCCAGCAGGGCCGGGACAGGGTTCCATGGCTACACCTTC
CASRAGTGFHGYTF
>.|.|14|TRBJ1-2|TRBV4-2
TGTGCCAGCAGCCAAGCGGACAGTTCTTACGGCTACACCTTC
CASSQADSSYGYTF
>.|TRBD2|14|TRBJ2-7|TRBV19
TGTGCCAGTAGTAGCGCTAGCGGGAGATACGAGCAGTACTTC
CASSSASGRYEQYF